This is a list of T cell receptor beta chains from one sample in a study of T cell repertoires in cytomegalovirus infection. TCRdb processed the reads anew with MiXCR; each CDR3 protein has one entry. Among 150,000 or so distinct CDR3 sequences listed, around 30% were seen once. These TCRs' antigens remain unknown. The source was CD8+ T cells from cultured PBMCs, collected from culture after CMV antigen stimulation. The receptors were gathered from a human donor in good health (CMV status not recorded). Some clones in this sample may be carry-over from other donors' samples. Each CDR3 is given with its conserved first and last residue. The order of the fields is V gene, J gene, clone size, CDR3 protein. Expanded clones are given a class, and other clones once, few, many or no size at all.

TRBV5-8,TRBJ2-7,.,CASSYQGPEQYF
TRBV24-1,TRBJ2-5,.,CATSDLGVGETQYF
TRBV27,TRBJ2-3,.,CASSPGGPRDTQYF
TRBV6-5,TRBJ1-1,.,CASRALMGPRRRNTEAFF
TRBV7-9,TRBJ2-1,.,CASSWGLNTYNEQFF
TRBV7-6,TRBJ2-2,.,CASSRRDLRTGELFF
TRBV7-6,TRBJ1-6,.,CASSLLGGFLDSPLHF
TRBV28,TRBJ2-3,few,CASSSGQGHADTQYF
TRBV2,TRBJ1-5,.,CASSAGTASNQPQHF
TRBV28,TRBJ1-2,.,CASSLSWVNYGYTF
TRBV5-4,TRBJ2-1,few,CAGDNEQFF
TRBV7-6,TRBJ2-3,.,CASSPRLSFSTDTQYF
TRBV28,TRBJ2-7,once,CASSPTGIQDEQYF
TRBV5-1,TRBJ2-3,.,CASSSLGVSTDTQYF
TRBV6-1,TRBJ1-6,many,CASSFRQRGNSPLHF
TRBV29-1,TRBJ1-1,once,CSVLGGDEAFF
TRBV6-1,TRBJ2-2,.,CATGLTWELFF
TRBV28,TRBJ2-2,.,CASSSPDRGPGELFF
TRBV12-5,TRBJ2-7,few,CASAWNPVGYEQYF
TRBV20-1,TRBJ1-4,many,CSASRLDEKLFF
TRBV7-9,TRBJ2-7,.,CASSSNRDNYEQYF
TRBV7-6,TRBJ2-2,few,CASSSGGGEANTGELFF
TRBV7-8,TRBJ2-1,many,CASFYSYNEQFF
TRBV5-1,TRBJ1-1,few,CASSPRTGGTEAFF
TRBV13,TRBJ1-1,many,CASSPRVFMNTEAFF
TRBV7-6,TRBJ2-7,many,CASSAAVGGTYEQYF
TRBV7-2,TRBJ2-1,many,CASSLGQGGYEQFF
TRBV6-5,TRBJ2-6,.,CASTTGRVDSGANVLTF
TRBV13,TRBJ1-4,.,CASSSPTELGGEKLFF
TRBV7-9,TRBJ1-2,many,CASSLGEIFYGYTF
TRBV18,TRBJ2-5,many,CASSPRGGTQYF
TRBV20-1,TRBJ1-3,few,CSARDGTGAIIYF
TRBV7-8,TRBJ2-7,few,CASSLEASAGSYEQYF
TRBV19,TRBJ1-2,.,CASSMDLGGHGYTF
TRBV19,TRBJ2-1,.,CASSLARGNEQFF